This T cell receptor (beta chain) was identified in a study of blood T cell repertoires in COVID-19. Generated by immunoSEQ multiplex PCR, the TCRdb table keeps only in-frame clones and is missing some. This sample yields about 47,000 clones, of which roughly 80% are seen a single time; around 2.3% belongs to the top ten. This clonotype was obtained from a man between 50 and 59 years old with acute or convalescent COVID-19. The material sequenced was peripheral blood.

CDR3 sequence (DNA): TGCGCCAGCAGCCAAGTAGCGGGAGCAGACTACGAGCAGTACTTC. It encodes CASSQVAGADYEQYF. V gene TRBV4-1 combines with J gene TRBJ2-7; the match to TRBD2 covers 9 bases. The CDR3 is made up of 15 amino acids. Trimming removed 1 base from V and 3 bases from J; junction bases left unmatched: 4. Looked up from germline, CDR1 is MGHRA and CDR2 is YSYEKL.